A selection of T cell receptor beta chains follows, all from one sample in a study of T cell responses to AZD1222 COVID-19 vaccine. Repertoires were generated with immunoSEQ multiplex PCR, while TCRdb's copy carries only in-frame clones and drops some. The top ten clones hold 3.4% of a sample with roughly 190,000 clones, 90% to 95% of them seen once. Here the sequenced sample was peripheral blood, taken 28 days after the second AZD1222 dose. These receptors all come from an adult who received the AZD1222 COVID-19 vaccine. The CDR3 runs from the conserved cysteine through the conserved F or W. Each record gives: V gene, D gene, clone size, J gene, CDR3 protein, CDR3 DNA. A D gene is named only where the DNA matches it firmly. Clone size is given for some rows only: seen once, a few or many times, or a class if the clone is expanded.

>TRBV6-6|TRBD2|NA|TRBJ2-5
CASRPLAGQETQYF
TGTGCCAGCAGGCCCCTAGCGGGCCAAGAGACCCAGTACTTC
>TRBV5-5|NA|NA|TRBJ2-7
CASSFSGESYEQYF
TGTGCCAGCAGCTTCTCTGGGGAGTCCTACGAGCAGTACTTC
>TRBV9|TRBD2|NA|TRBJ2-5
CASSPPRDGRGETQYF
TGTGCCAGCAGCCCCCCCAGGGACGGGAGGGGAGAGACCCAGTACTTC
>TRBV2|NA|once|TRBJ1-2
CASSGTPGRGYGYTF
TGTGCCAGCAGTGGAACCCCGGGCAGGGGCTATGGCTACACCTTC
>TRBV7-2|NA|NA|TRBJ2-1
CASSVGREAYNEQFF
TGTGCCAGCAGCGTCGGCAGGGAGGCTTACAATGAGCAGTTCTTC
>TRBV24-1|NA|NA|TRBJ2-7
CATSDPLYEQYF
TGTGCCACCAGTGATCCATTATACGAGCAGTACTTC
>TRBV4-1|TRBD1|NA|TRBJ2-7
CASSQDRGGAYEQYF
TGCGCCAGCAGCCAAGATAGAGGGGGCGCCTACGAGCAGTACTTC
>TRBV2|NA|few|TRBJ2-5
CASSGFSSVETQYF
TGTGCCAGCAGTGGCTTCAGTTCAGTTGAGACCCAGTACTTC
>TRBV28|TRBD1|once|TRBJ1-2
CASSMTGNYGYTF
TGTGCCAGCAGCATGACAGGGAACTATGGCTACACCTTC
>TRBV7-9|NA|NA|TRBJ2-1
CASSLVPSVTYNEQFF
TGTGCCAGCAGCTTAGTACCTAGCGTGACCTACAATGAGCAGTTCTTC
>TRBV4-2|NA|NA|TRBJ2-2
CASSQVAGSAGELFF
TGTGCCAGCAGCCAAGTGGCAGGGAGCGCCGGGGAGCTGTTTTTT
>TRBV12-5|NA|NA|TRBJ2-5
CASGLIQETQYF
TGTGCTAGTGGTTTGATTCAAGAGACCCAGTACTTC
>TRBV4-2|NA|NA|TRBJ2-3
CASSPRTTKADTQYF
TGTGCCAGCAGCCCCCGGACTACCAAGGCAGATACGCAGTATTTT
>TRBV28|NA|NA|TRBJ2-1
CASSPSISYEQFF
TGTGCCAGCAGTCCTAGCATATCGTATGAGCAGTTCTTC
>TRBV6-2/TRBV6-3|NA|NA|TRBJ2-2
CASSLLSGADWELFF
TGTGCCAGCAGTCTTTTGTCGGGAGCCGACTGGGAGCTGTTTTTT
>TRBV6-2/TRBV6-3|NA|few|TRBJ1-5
CASNPTTGNQPQHF
TGTGCCAGCAACCCGACGACAGGCAATCAGCCCCAGCATTTT
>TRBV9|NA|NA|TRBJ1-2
CASSVEEGYGYTF
TGTGCCAGCAGCGTAGAGGAAGGGTATGGCTACACCTTC
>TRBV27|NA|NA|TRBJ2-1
CASSSLGAYNEQFF
TGTGCCAGCAGTTCCCTGGGGGCTTACAATGAGCAGTTCTTC
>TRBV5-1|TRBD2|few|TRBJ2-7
CASSTAGGYEQYF
TGCGCCAGCAGCACGGCGGGAGGCTACGAGCAGTACTTC
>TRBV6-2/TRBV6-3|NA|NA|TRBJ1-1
CASSYAGSVTEAFF
TGTGCCAGCAGTTACGCGGGATCTGTTACTGAAGCTTTCTTT
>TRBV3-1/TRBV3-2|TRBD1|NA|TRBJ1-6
CASSPGTGDSPLHF
TGTGCCAGCAGCCCCGGGACAGGGGATTCACCCCTCCACTTT
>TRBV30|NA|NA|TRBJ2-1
CAWRATNEQFF
TGTGCCTGGAGGGCCACCAATGAGCAGTTCTTC
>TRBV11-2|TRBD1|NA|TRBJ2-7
CASSAVRDRASYEQYF
TGTGCCAGCAGCGCAGTCCGGGACAGGGCGTCCTACGAGCAGTACTTC
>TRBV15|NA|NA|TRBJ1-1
CATSPQLTNTEAFF
TGTGCCACCAGCCCACAATTAACGAACACTGAAGCTTTCTTT
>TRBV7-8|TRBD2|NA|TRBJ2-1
CASSLGQGLAGGNEQFF
TGTGCCAGCAGCTTAGGGCAGGGACTAGCGGGAGGGAATGAGCAGTTCTTC
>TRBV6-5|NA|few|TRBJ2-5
CASRNRAGETQYF
TGTGCCAGCAGAAACAGGGCTGGGGAGACCCAGTACTTC
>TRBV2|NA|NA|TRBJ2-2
CASSLEGLETGGELFF
TGTGCCAGCAGCCTCGAGGGACTTGAAACGGGCGGGGAGCTGTTTTTT
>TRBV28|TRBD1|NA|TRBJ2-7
CASRLGDSGSYEQYF
TGTGCCAGCAGGCTAGGGGACAGTGGCTCCTACGAGCAGTACTTC
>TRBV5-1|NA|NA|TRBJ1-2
CASSTTLDYGYTF
TGCGCCAGCAGTACAACCTTGGACTATGGCTACACCTTC
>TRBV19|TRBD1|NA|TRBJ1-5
CASSRQGPSNQPQHF
TGTGCCAGTAGTCGACAGGGACCTAGCAATCAGCCCCAGCATTTT
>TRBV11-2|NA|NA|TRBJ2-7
CASSWNSYEQYF
TGTGCCAGCAGCTGGAACTCCTACGAGCAGTACTTC
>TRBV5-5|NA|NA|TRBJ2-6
CASSLREAGANVLTF
TGTGCCAGCAGCTTGCGGGAAGCTGGGGCCAACGTCCTGACTTTC
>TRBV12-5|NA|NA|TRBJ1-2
CASGFSNYGYTF
TGTGCTAGTGGTTTCTCTAACTATGGCTACACCTTC
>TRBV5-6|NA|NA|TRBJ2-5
CASSLFSPTGQETQYF
TGTGCCAGCAGCTTGTTTTCTCCAACGGGCCAAGAGACCCAGTACTTC
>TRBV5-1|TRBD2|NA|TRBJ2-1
CASSLEGTSGSSGEQFF
TGCGCCAGCAGCTTGGAGGGGACTAGCGGATCCTCCGGTGAGCAGTTCTTC
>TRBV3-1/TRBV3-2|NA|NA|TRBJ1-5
CASSQGAAANQPQHF
TGTGCCAGCAGCCAAGGGGCAGCAGCAAATCAGCCCCAGCATTTT
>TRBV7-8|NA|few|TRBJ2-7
CASSLRIVPYEQYF
TGTGCCAGCAGCTTACGTATTGTACCCTACGAGCAGTACTTC
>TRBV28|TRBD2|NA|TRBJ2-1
CASTSGSSYNEQFF
TGTGCCAGTACTAGCGGTAGCTCCTACAATGAGCAGTTCTTC
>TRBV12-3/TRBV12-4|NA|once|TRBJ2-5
CASAKEEETQYF
TGTGCCAGCGCAAAGGAGGAAGAGACCCAGTACTTC
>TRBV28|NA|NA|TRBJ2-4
CASSLESVAKNIQYF
TGTGCCAGCAGTCTGGAATCCGTAGCCAAAAACATTCAGTACTTC
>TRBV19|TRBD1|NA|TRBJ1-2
CASSTGQGTYGYTF
TGTGCCAGTAGTACCGGACAGGGGACATATGGCTACACCTTC
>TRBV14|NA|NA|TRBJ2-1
CASSQKRGATEQFF
TGTGCCAGCAGCCAAAAGCGCGGGGCCACTGAGCAGTTCTTC
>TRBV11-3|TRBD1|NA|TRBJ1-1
CASSRSGIMGQSDTEAFF
TGTGCCAGCAGCCGTTCCGGGATAATGGGACAGTCGGACACTGAAGCTTTCTTT
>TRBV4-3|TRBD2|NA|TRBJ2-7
CASSQVRTSGYEQYF
TGCGCCAGCAGCCAAGTAAGGACTAGTGGGTACGAGCAGTACTTC
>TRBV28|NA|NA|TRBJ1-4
CASRPGGTTNEKLFF
TGTGCCAGCAGGCCCGGGGGTACAACTAATGAAAAACTGTTTTTT
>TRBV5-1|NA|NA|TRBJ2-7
CASSLEAGSYEQYF
TGCGCCAGCAGCTTGGAGGCCGGATCCTACGAGCAGTACTTC
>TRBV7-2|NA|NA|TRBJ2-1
CASSSNSYNEQFF
TGTGCCAGCAGCAGCAACAGCTACAATGAGCAGTTCTTC
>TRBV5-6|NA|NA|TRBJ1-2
CASSLGGLHYGYTF
TGTGCCAGCAGCTTGGGAGGGTTACACTATGGCTACACCTTC
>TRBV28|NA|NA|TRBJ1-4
CASSLTSTNEKLFF
TGTGCCAGCAGTTTAACTTCAACTAATGAAAAACTGTTTTTT
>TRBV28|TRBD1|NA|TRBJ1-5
CASSPQDRGYIGNQPQHF
TGTGCCAGCAGTCCACAGGACAGGGGCTATATTGGCAATCAGCCCCAGCATTTT
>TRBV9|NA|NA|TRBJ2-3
CASSVEGADTQYF
TGTGCCAGCAGCGTAGAAGGGGCAGATACGCAGTATTTT
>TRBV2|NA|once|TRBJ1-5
CASTPDLLQPQHF
TGTGCCAGCACCCCGGACCTATTGCAGCCCCAGCATTTT
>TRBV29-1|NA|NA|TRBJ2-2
CSVDLAGRTGELFF
TGCAGCGTTGACTTGGCAGGGCGGACCGGGGAGCTGTTTTTT
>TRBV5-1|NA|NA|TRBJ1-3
CASSFEAFEAGNTIYF
TGCGCCAGCAGCTTCGAGGCGTTCGAGGCTGGAAACACCATATATTTT
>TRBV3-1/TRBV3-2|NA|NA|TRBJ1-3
CASSQVGALNPRNTIYF
TGTGCCAGCAGCCAAGTCGGGGCCCTTAACCCACGGAACACCATATATTTT
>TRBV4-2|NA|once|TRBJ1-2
CASSQEGGSRHGYTF
TGTGCCAGCAGCCAAGAGGGGGGTTCGAGGCATGGCTACACCTTC
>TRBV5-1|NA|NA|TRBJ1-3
CASSYLSLSSGNTIYF
TGCGCCAGCAGCTACCTAAGTCTGTCCTCTGGAAACACCATATATTTT
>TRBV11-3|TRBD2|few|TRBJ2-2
CASSLASGTGELFF
TGTGCCAGCAGCTTGGCTAGCGGGACCGGGGAGCTGTTTTTT
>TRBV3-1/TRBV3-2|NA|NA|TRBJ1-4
CASSLGLEKLFF
TGTGCCAGCAGCCTCGGACTTGAAAAACTGTTTTTT
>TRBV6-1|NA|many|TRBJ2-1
CASSEHSGGLYNEQFF
TGTGCCAGCAGTGAACATAGCGGAGGGCTCTACAATGAGCAGTTCTTC